This T cell receptor (beta chain) is from a study of beta chain features in type 1 diabetes. Expressed TCRB transcripts were sequenced because the entire RNA isolate underwent reverse transcription. TCRdb keeps only in-frame clones here, not all; method: immunoSEQ multiplex PCR. The table has over 150,000 clones, 10% seen once. Worth noting for this clone: What it recognizes is unknown. The junction shows a germline mismatch at one end, possibly a read error.

Study observations and caveats: PCR might favor shorter templates, equally in patients and controls. The study found moderately but significantly shorter TCRB CDR3s in all four CD4+ subsets of Type 1 diabetes patients. Naive, central memory and regulatory TCRB repertoires appeared more similar among patients than healthy donors.

CD4+ naive, central memory, regulatory and stem cell-like memory cells were sorted via CD45RO/CCR7/CD25/CD127/CD95/CD27. Germline V lookup: CDR1 MDHEN, CDR2 SYDVKM. The CDR3 consists of 11 residues. The clonotype originates from a man under 40 with type 1 diabetes. The chain carries TRBV28 and TRBJ2-5, with TRBD2 identical over 8 bases. Sample: central memory CD4+ T cells from blood. In DNA form, the CDR3 reads TGTGCCAGCCGGGATGGGACTAGGTTGAACTTC. This sequence encodes CASRDGTRLNF. The full variable domain, its missing parts supplied by reference TRBV28 and TRBJ2-5, is DVKVTQSSRYLVKRTGEKVFLECVQDMDHENMFWYRQDPGLGLRLIYFSYDVKMKEKGDIPEGYSVSREKKERFSLILESASTNQTSMYLCASRDGTRLNFGPGTRLLVL.